The entry that follows covers one T cell receptor (beta chain) sequence. This record comes from a study of T cell responses to AZD1222 COVID-19 vaccine. Germline V gene lookup returns CDR1 MNHEY and CDR2 SVGAGI. CDR3 size: 14 residues. J gave up 9 bases and V 8 bases, and 11 bases lay outside the gene matches. This table comes from immunoSEQ multiplex PCR, and its TCRdb copy is limited to in-frame clones, with some not included. The sample has some 170,000 clones, approximately 92% seen once. The sample in question was peripheral blood, obtained 28 days after the second dose of the MenACWY control vaccine. The rearrangement joins TRBV6-5 to TRBJ2-1; 9 bases match TRBD1. This sequence was found in an adult who received the MenACWY meningococcal vaccine as a control. CDR3 DNA sequence: TGTGCCAGCTCCCGGGACAGGGTCACTCCTGAGCAGTTCTTC. It is translated as CASSRDRVTPEQFF.